The 17 T cell receptor beta chains below were found in one sample sequenced in a study of OX40 agonist ivuxolimab in advanced cancers. Assay: immunoSEQ multiplex PCR; the TCRdb copy retains only in-frame clones and omits some. The sample has tens of thousands of clones; 65% to 85% are singletons. Sequenced here: CD4+ or CD8+ T cells sorted from blood, sampled in a trial of the OX40 agonist ivuxolimab. Every receptor here comes from an adult with an advanced solid tumor such as melanoma, head and neck, liver or kidney cancer.

The chain carries TRBV6-6 and TRBJ1-5; D is uncertain. Germline lookup yields CDR1 MNHNY and CDR2 SVGAGI (reference sequence). The CDR3 runs 16 residues. V shed 2 bases and J shed 0 bases, with 11 bases lying between them. CDR3 protein: CASSYRAGDSNQPQHF. In DNA, the CDR3 is TGTGCCAGCAGTTACAGGGCTGGGGATAGCAATCAGCCCCAGCATTTT.

This clone is a singleton in its sample. The chain uses TRBV19 and TRBJ2-7; D possibly uses TRBD1 or TRBD2 (5 bases each). V was trimmed by 7 bases and J by 0 bases, leaving 16 bases between them. The CDR3 runs to 15 residues. Germline CDR1 and CDR2: LNHDA and SQIVND (reference sequence). The CDR3 loop reads CASKRDGISSYEQYF. In DNA form, the CDR3 reads TGTGCCAGTAAGAGGGACGGCATCAGCTCCTACGAGCAGTACTTC.

Regarding this clone: The germline gene is not matched at one end of the junction; a read error may be the cause. The chain couples TRBV5-6 to TRBJ1-1; D gene unclear. The CDR3 spans 14 residues. Germline V gene data show CDR1 as SGHDT and CDR2 as YYEEEE. CDR3 amino acids: CASRLGGVNTEAFF. DNA of the CDR3: TGTGCCAGCCGCTTGGGAGGAGTGAACACTGAAGCTTTCTTT.

J is TRBJ2-2 and V is TRBV11-2, with D perhaps matching TRBD1 (5 bases). Per germline, CDR1 SGHAT and CDR2 FQNNGV. The CDR3 is 16 amino acids. V lost 5 bases, J lost 3 bases, and 16 bases lay in between. The CDR3 here is CASSPLAGPDTGELFF. Here the CDR3 DNA reads TGTGCCAGCAGCCCATTGGCAGGGCCGGACACCGGGGAGCTGTTTTTT. Using reference TRBV11-2 and TRBJ2-2 for the parts outside the CDR3, the full variable domain is EAGVAQSPRYKIIEKRQSVAFWCNPISGHATLYWYQQILGQGPKLLIQFQNNGVVDDSQLPKDRFSAERLKGVDSTLKIQPAKLEDSAVYLCASSPLAGPDTGELFFGEGSRLTVL.

V gene TRBV7-9 combines with J gene TRBJ2-7, with D unresolved. The CDR3 is 13 amino acids. Trimming removed 5 bases at V and 3 bases at J, with 11 bases between. The germline gives CDR1 SEHNR, CDR2 FQNEAQ (reference sequence). This CDR3 reads CASSLGPGYEQYF. The CDR3 region has the DNA TGTGCCAGCAGCCTCGGTCCGGGCTACGAGCAGTACTTC.

There are a few counts of this clone. CDR3 residues: CASSPAFRSKESYEQYF. In DNA form, the CDR3 reads TGTGCCAGCAGCCCAGCCTTTCGGTCGAAGGAGTCCTACGAGCAGTACTTC. The chain carries TRBV7-8 and TRBJ2-7; D ambiguous. Trimming cost V 5 bases and J 1 base, with 21 bases left between them. Germline CDR1 SGHVS, CDR2 FQNEAQ. This CDR3 has 17 residues.

The J gene is TRBJ2-1, the V gene TRBV7-6; a possible D gene is TRBD1 (7 bases). The germline CDR1 and CDR2 sequences are SGHVS and FNYEAQ. With 3 bases removed from V and 6 bases from J, the gap between germline ends came to 15 bases. CDR3 length equals 15 residues. CDR3 region: CASSLSHQGGNEQFF. CDR3 nucleotides: TGTGCCAGCAGCTTGTCGCACCAGGGGGGCAATGAGCAGTTCTTC.

The chain is built from TRBV5-1 and TRBJ2-1, with 10 positions matching TRBD2. The germline V gene has CDR1 SGHRS and CDR2 YFSETQ. Trimming removed 4 bases from V and 4 bases from J; junction bases left unmatched: 5. This CDR3 contains 15 residues. The CDR3 loop is CASSGSSGGYNEQFF. In DNA form, the CDR3 reads TGCGCCAGCAGCGGCTCTAGCGGGGGATACAATGAGCAGTTCTTC.

This chain connects TRBV30 to TRBJ2-5; D is unclear. V gave up 4 bases and J gave up 1 base, with 10 bases separating them. Germline V gene data show CDR1 as GTSNPN and CDR2 as SVGIG (reference sequence). This CDR3 has 13 amino acids. The CDR3 loop is CAWIPPAQETQYF. In nucleotides, the CDR3 is TGTGCCTGGATTCCCCCGGCCCAAGAGACCCAGTACTTC.

The genes are TRBV7-8 and TRBJ2-3, with 11 bases identical to TRBD1. V shed 5 bases and J 1 base; nucleotides not matched to a gene: 8. Germline lookup yields CDR1 SGHVS and CDR2 FQNEAQ. CDR3 length equals 17 residues. Here the CDR3 DNA reads TGTGCCAGCAGCCTGCATGGACAGGGGGCGCGCACAGATACGCAGTATTTT. It encodes CASSLHGQGARTDTQYF.

Points on this clone: In the same sample, other DNA sequences code for this CDR3. The V and J genes are TRBV7-9 and TRBJ2-7; D gene ambiguous. The germline V and J ends were trimmed by 5 bases and 7 bases, with 9 bases remaining between them. Germline values: CDR1 SEHNR, CDR2 FQNEAQ (reference sequence). The CDR3 extends over 11 amino acids. The CDR3, as DNA: TGTGCCAGCAGCACTGGGCCTGAGCAGTACTTC. It codes for CASSTGPEQYF.

To note about this clone: Germline and junction disagree at one end, which may indicate a read error. The V and J genes are TRBV6-1 and TRBJ2-7, with D unclear. The CDR3 has 14 amino acids. CDR1 is MNHNS and CDR2 is SASEGT in the germline V gene. The CDR3: CASNQDPLPYGQYF. As DNA, the CDR3 is TGTGCCAGCAACCAAGACCCACTACCCTACGGGCAGTACTTC.

The chain joins TRBV11-3 to TRBJ2-3, with 8 positions matching TRBD2. The CDR3 runs to 13 residues. Germline CDR1 reads SGHNT; CDR2 reads YENEEA. V gave up 5 bases and J gave up 6 bases; unmatched junction bases: 4. The CDR3 protein is CASSPGRVDTQYF. The CDR3 coding sequence is TGTGCCAGCAGCCCCGGGAGGGTGGATACGCAGTATTTT.

The V and J genes are TRBV27 and TRBJ1-1; the D is unclear. The CDR3 is 13 amino acids. The ends were cut back, 8 bases at V and 7 bases at J, with 17 bases in the middle. Germline lookup yields CDR1 MNHEY and CDR2 SMNVEV (reference sequence). Here the CDR3 DNA reads TGTGCCAGCGCCCGAAGACGTGGTGGTGAAGCTTTCTTT. Its translation: CASARRRGGEAFF.

The chain has TRBV6-1 and TRBJ1-6; D is undetermined. Trimming removed 6 bases from V and 4 bases from J, with 7 bases in between. Germline lookup yields CDR1 MNHNS and CDR2 SASEGT. The CDR3 has 13 amino acids. CDR3 sequence (DNA): TGTGCCAGCAGCAGTGCTTATAATTCACCCCTCCACTTT. Its translation is CASSSAYNSPLHF.

This chain uses TRBV28 with TRBJ1-4, with TRBD1 identical over 7 bases. The junction had 9 bases not matched to a gene; V was cut back by 6 bases and J by 5 bases. The germline V gene has CDR1 MDHEN and CDR2 SYDVKM. The length of the CDR3 is 15 residues. CDR3 loop: CASRRQGVRNEKLFF. The CDR3 region has the DNA TGTGCCAGCAGACGGCAGGGGGTACGAAATGAAAAACTGTTTTTT.

By sample fraction, this clone is medium-sized (0.01 to 0.1%). The sample has other DNA sequences that encode this CDR3 too. J is TRBJ1-1 and V is TRBV20-1, with D unresolved. The V and J ends lost 3 bases and 5 bases respectively, with 7 bases between them. The CDR3 spans 11 residues. Per germline, CDR1 DFQATT and CDR2 SNEGSKA (reference sequence). The CDR3 sequence is CSARGGTEAFF. For the CDR3, the DNA is TGCAGTGCTAGGGGTGGGACTGAAGCTTTCTTT.